The clone carrying this T cell receptor (beta chain) was seen more than once but under ten times. What it binds is not known. The data were obtained in a study of regulatory T cells in long-lasting Graves disease. Study results and limitations: When disease was persistent, TRBV28, TRBJ1-2 and TRBJ2-5 were the favored segments. TCR diversity was lower in persistent than newly diagnosed Graves' disease. Researchers examined only peripheral blood and not thyroid tissue.

Construction of TCR beta libraries relied on iRepertoire HTBI primers and on Arm-PCR targeting CDR3 regions. MiXCR was run by TCRdb on the multiplex PCR reads, yielding one entry per CDR3 protein. The table has approximately 470,000 distinct CDR3 sequences, about a fifth seen once. The CDR3 extends over 16 amino acids. CDR1 and CDR2 (germline): SGHTA, FQGNSA. J was trimmed by 5 bases and V by 2 bases; bases with no gene match: 9. This sample's time point: persistent/refractory GD, antithyroid drugs over 5 years with positive TRAb. The authors made the TCR library using RNA they extracted from PBMCs. The gene calls are TRBV7-2 and TRBJ1-1; 9 bases are shared with TRBD1. This receptor was obtained from a female donor with Graves disease. The specimen was peripheral blood mononuclear cells (PBMCs), collected when the disease was refractory, from a patient treated with antithyroid drugs. In nucleotides, the CDR3 is TGTGCCAGCAGCTTAAACAGGGGGCGATGGGGTACTGAAGCTTTCTTT. It is translated as CASSLNRGRWGTEAFF.